Following are 11 T cell receptor beta chains from one sample sequenced in a study of blood T cells in healthy people across ages. A sample-barcoded 5' primer and a J-beta primer mix were used in a second PCR of roughly 7 to 11 cycles. TCRdb independently ran MiXCR on the 5' RACE reads; one entry per CDR3 protein. The sample lists roughly 930,000 distinct CDR3 sequences, about 48% occurring once. The source material was blood. These receptors all come from a man aged 30-40 years in good health.

This clonotype was found a few times. V is TRBV5-1 and J is TRBJ2-3; D is unresolved. Trimming pared 4 bases from V and 2 bases from J, leaving 11 bases between. The CDR3 runs to 14 residues. Germline-derived CDR1 and CDR2 are SGHRS and YFSETQ. The CDR3 protein is CASSPDGPTDTQYF. The DNA of the CDR3 is TGCGCCAGCAGCCCGGACGGGCCCACAGATACGCAGTATTTT.

The rearrangement joins TRBV6-5 to TRBJ2-5; 10 nucleotides line up with TRBD2. The end of the DNA aligns better with TRBJ2-7, so the J call may be wrong. The germline V gene encodes CDR1 MNHEY and CDR2 SVGAGI. CDR3 length equals 15 residues. CDR3 amino acids: CASSYPSGGVYEQYF. Here the CDR3 DNA reads TGTGCCAGCAGTTATCCTAGCGGGGGTGTCTACGAGCAGTACTTC.

This chain links TRBV7-2 with TRBJ2-1; D unclear. This CDR3 is 12 amino acids long. Germline CDR1 SGHTA, CDR2 FQGNSA. Trimming stripped 5 bases from V and 10 bases from J, with 12 bases between. The CDR3 DNA reads TGTGCCAGCAGCAGAGAAGGCGGCGAGCAGTTCTTC. It encodes CASSREGGEQFF.

This sequence joins TRBV6-1 and TRBJ2-1; D not certain. Trimming took 8 bases from V and 8 from J, leaving 7 bases between them. This CDR3 region has 10 residues. The germline V gene has CDR1 MNHNS and CDR2 SASEGT. The CDR3 here is CASGTYEQFF. The DNA for the CDR3 is TGTGCCAGCGGCACTTATGAGCAGTTCTTC.

The chain is built from TRBV11-3 and TRBJ2-1, with 7 bases aligning to TRBD1. This CDR3 is 15 amino acids long. J was trimmed by 5 bases and V by 7 bases; bases with no gene match: 11. Per the germline V gene, CDR1 is SGHNT and CDR2 is YENEEA. Here the CDR3 reads CASNPGGRRDNEQFF. DNA for the CDR3: TGTGCCAGCAACCCAGGGGGTCGGCGCGACAATGAGCAGTTCTTC.

About this clonotype itself: One end of the junction does not line up with germline, which may come from a read error. The CDR3 loop is CAGSPAIGVDGYTF. DNA for the CDR3: TGTGCCGGCAGCCCCGCGATAGGTGTCGATGGCTACACCTTC. This chain uses TRBV3-1 with TRBJ1-2; D is undetermined. In germline, CDR1 is LGHDT, CDR2 YNNKEL (reference sequence). This CDR3 is 14 amino acids long.

The chain uses TRBV6-5 and TRBJ1-1; D uncertain. The CDR3 loop spans 12 amino acids. Germline-derived CDR1 and CDR2 are MNHEY and SVGAGI. The V gene lost 6 bases and the J gene lost 1 base, with 6 bases spanning the gap. The CDR3 region is CASRDENTEAFF. The CDR3 nucleotides are TGTGCCAGCAGGGACGAGAACACTGAAGCTTTCTTT.

This chain uses TRBV12-3 or TRBV12-4 with TRBJ1-2; 8 bases line up with TRBD1. The CDR3 spans 15 residues. V shed 6 bases, J shed 3 bases, and the junction held 9 bases outside the gene matches. The DNA of the CDR3 is TGTGCCAGCAGAAGGCTCGTGGACAGGGACTATGGCTACACCTTC. It specifies CASRRLVDRDYGYTF.

The chain couples TRBV5-1 to TRBJ2-7, with a possible D match to TRBD1 (6 bases). The CDR3 is made up of 13 amino acids. Germline-derived CDR1 and CDR2 are SGHRS and YFSETQ. V was trimmed by 5 bases and J by 2 bases, leaving 11 bases between them. The chain's CDR3 is CASSRDTAYEQYF. The CDR3 DNA reads as TGCGCCAGCAGTCGGGACACGGCCTACGAGCAGTACTTC.

The genes are TRBV29-1 and TRBJ1-2, with D possibly matching TRBD1 (5 bases). The CDR3 has 18 residues. V was cut by 3 bases and J by 2 bases, with 25 bases left in between. Per germline, CDR1 SQVTM and CDR2 ANQGSEA. The CDR3 protein is CSVEEGPWQGKFNYGYTF. CDR3 sequence (DNA): TGCAGCGTTGAGGAGGGGCCTTGGCAGGGCAAATTCAACTATGGCTACACCTTC.

This clonotype came up a few times. The rearrangement uses TRBV5-6 and TRBJ2-1; D could derive from TRBD1 or TRBD2 (7 bases each). The CDR3 runs 15 residues. Germline V gene data show CDR1 as SGHDT and CDR2 as YYEEEE. The V end lost 4 bases, the J end lost 4 bases, and 15 bases lay between the germline ends. The CDR3 reads CASSRRGGVYNEQFF. DNA for the CDR3: TGTGCCAGCAGCCGCAGGGGGGGGGTATACAATGAGCAGTTCTTC. The whole variable domain, filled in from reference TRBV5-6 and TRBJ2-1, reads DAGVTQSPTHLIKTRGQQVTLRCSPKSGHDTVSWYQQALGQGPQFIFQYYEEEERQRGNFPDRFSGHQFPNYSSELNVNALLLGDSALYLCASSRRGGVYNEQFFGPGTRLTVL.